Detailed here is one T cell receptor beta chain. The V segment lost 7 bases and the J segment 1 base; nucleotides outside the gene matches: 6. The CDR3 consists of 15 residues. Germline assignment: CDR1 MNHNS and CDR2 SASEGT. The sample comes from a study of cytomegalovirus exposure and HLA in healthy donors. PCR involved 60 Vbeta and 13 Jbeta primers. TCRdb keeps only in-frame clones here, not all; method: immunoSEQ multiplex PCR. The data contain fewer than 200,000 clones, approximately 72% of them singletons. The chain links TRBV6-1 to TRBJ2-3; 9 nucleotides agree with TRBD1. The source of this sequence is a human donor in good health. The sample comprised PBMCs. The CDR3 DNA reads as TGTGCCAGCACCCTACAGGGGGCTCGCACAGATACGCAGTATTTT. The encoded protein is CASTLQGARTDTQYF.